This is a list of T cell receptor beta chains from one sample in a study of human T cells and chemical hapten exposure. A single record per CDR3 protein comes from TCRdb applying MiXCR to the RACE reads. The profile shows more than 300,000 distinct CDR3 sequences, over 5% of them singletons. The sample here was whole blood, taken in connection with sensitization to the hapten diphenylcyclopropenone (DPC). These receptors were obtained from a woman aged 18 to 35 with alopecia areata. Some clones in this sample may be carry-over from other donors' samples. The CDR3 runs from the conserved cysteine through the conserved F or W. A D gene is named only where the DNA matches it firmly.

v_call: TRBV9; d_call: .; cdr3_length: 16; j_call: TRBJ1-1; cdr3_aa: CASSVEGQGSDTEAFF
v_call: TRBV6-2/TRBV6-3; d_call: TRBD2; cdr3_length: 13; j_call: TRBJ2-1; cdr3_aa: CASRIDLAGEQFF
v_call: TRBV5-1; d_call: TRBD1; cdr3_length: 16; j_call: TRBJ2-5; cdr3_aa: CASSSGTGVGQETQYF
v_call: TRBV20-1; d_call: TRBD2; cdr3_length: 15; j_call: TRBJ2-3; cdr3_aa: CSAGTSGGAPDTQYF
v_call: TRBV28; d_call: TRBD1; cdr3_length: 16; j_call: TRBJ1-4; cdr3_aa: CASSDPAGGANEKLFF
v_call: TRBV6-2/TRBV6-3; d_call: .; cdr3_length: 11; j_call: TRBJ2-2; cdr3_aa: CASGRTGELFF
v_call: TRBV27; d_call: .; cdr3_length: 16; j_call: TRBJ1-2; cdr3_aa: CASSSSRGGFFYGYTF
v_call: TRBV7-2; d_call: .; cdr3_length: 13; j_call: TRBJ1-1; cdr3_aa: CASREYLNTEAFF
v_call: TRBV11-1; d_call: TRBD1; cdr3_length: 13; j_call: TRBJ1-1; cdr3_aa: CASSQDRGAEAFF
v_call: TRBV18; d_call: TRBD1; cdr3_length: 17; j_call: TRBJ2-3; cdr3_aa: CASSPDRQGVSTDTQYF
v_call: TRBV3-1; d_call: .; cdr3_length: 14; j_call: TRBJ1-2; cdr3_aa: CASSQDQGGYGYTF
v_call: TRBV7-2; d_call: .; cdr3_length: 15; j_call: TRBJ1-4; cdr3_aa: CASSLMGSTNEKLFF
v_call: TRBV5-1; d_call: .; cdr3_length: 13; j_call: TRBJ1-1; cdr3_aa: CASSSLGGTEAFF
v_call: TRBV6-2/TRBV6-3; d_call: .; cdr3_length: 15; j_call: TRBJ2-6; cdr3_aa: CASSRGISGANVLTF
v_call: TRBV12-3/TRBV12-4; d_call: .; cdr3_length: 15; j_call: TRBJ2-2; cdr3_aa: CASSPPVVNTGELFF
v_call: TRBV6-2/TRBV6-3; d_call: TRBD2; cdr3_length: 16; j_call: TRBJ2-1; cdr3_aa: CASSAQRGGSYNEQFF
v_call: TRBV28; d_call: TRBD1; cdr3_length: 14; j_call: TRBJ2-7; cdr3_aa: CATLLKTGSHEQYF
v_call: TRBV7-2; d_call: TRBD1; cdr3_length: 14; j_call: TRBJ2-3; cdr3_aa: CASSPDRVTDTQYF
v_call: TRBV4-3; d_call: TRBD2; cdr3_length: 16; j_call: TRBJ2-1; cdr3_aa: CASSQDGRGGYNEQFF
v_call: TRBV4-3; d_call: TRBD1; cdr3_length: 16; j_call: TRBJ1-6; cdr3_aa: CASSQGRTGGNSPLHF
v_call: TRBV7-9; d_call: .; cdr3_length: 15; j_call: TRBJ1-5; cdr3_aa: CASSSTSYSNQPQHF
v_call: TRBV5-6; d_call: .; cdr3_length: 15; j_call: TRBJ1-4; cdr3_aa: CASSLARTTNEKLFF
v_call: TRBV27; d_call: TRBD1; cdr3_length: 13; j_call: TRBJ1-2; cdr3_aa: CASSSGQLNGYTF
v_call: TRBV6-5; d_call: TRBD2; cdr3_length: 16; j_call: TRBJ2-3; cdr3_aa: CASRPSSGTSTDTQYF
v_call: TRBV27; d_call: TRBD1; cdr3_length: 19; j_call: TRBJ2-6; cdr3_aa: CASSPHLDRAPSGANVLTF
v_call: TRBV7-2; d_call: .; cdr3_length: 16; j_call: TRBJ2-3; cdr3_aa: CASSSQTGGSTDTQYF
v_call: TRBV4-3; d_call: TRBD2; cdr3_length: 13; j_call: TRBJ2-1; cdr3_aa: CASSQETGGRQFF
v_call: TRBV9; d_call: .; cdr3_length: 14; j_call: TRBJ2-1; cdr3_aa: CASSVGNPENEQFF
v_call: TRBV12-3/TRBV12-4; d_call: TRBD1; cdr3_length: 15; j_call: TRBJ1-3; cdr3_aa: CASRDDRVSGNTIYF
v_call: TRBV6-5; d_call: TRBD2; cdr3_length: 15; j_call: TRBJ2-7; cdr3_aa: CASRVAGGPAYEQYF
v_call: TRBV6-1; d_call: .; cdr3_length: 11; j_call: TRBJ1-5; cdr3_aa: CASSGNQPQHF
v_call: TRBV2; d_call: .; cdr3_length: 13; j_call: TRBJ1-1; cdr3_aa: CASSDQMNTEAFF
v_call: TRBV7-6; d_call: .; cdr3_length: 16; j_call: TRBJ2-7; cdr3_aa: CASSPRPGTYSYEQYF
v_call: TRBV9; d_call: TRBD1; cdr3_length: 17; j_call: TRBJ1-6; cdr3_aa: CASSAGQYLISNSPLHF
v_call: TRBV9; d_call: .; cdr3_length: 15; j_call: TRBJ1-1; cdr3_aa: CASSVGPWENTEAFF